The 21 T cell receptor beta chains below come from one sample, sequenced in a study of human T cells and chemical hapten exposure. Total RNA was isolated from whole blood that had not been fractionated. TCRdb re-called the 5' RACE reads through MiXCR, storing one row per CDR3 protein. Of some 78,000 distinct CDR3 sequences in the sample, about 8% were seen once. The receptors here all came from a male donor in good health.

This clonotype has ten or more counts. The chain employs TRBV5-1 and TRBJ2-3, with TRBD1 identical over 8 bases. The germline V gene has CDR1 SGHRS and CDR2 YFSETQ. The CDR3 has 16 amino acids. Trimming removed 3 bases from V and 5 bases from J; junction bases left unmatched: 11. CDR3 sequence reads: CASSWRRQGAGDTQYF. CDR3 coding DNA: TGCGCCAGCAGCTGGAGGAGGCAGGGGGCTGGAGATACGCAGTATTTT.

There are many counts of this clonotype. The chain is built from TRBV20-1 and TRBJ2-1, with D possibly matching TRBD2 (6 bases). This CDR3 is 11 amino acids long. The V and J ends lost 5 bases and 16 bases respectively, with 18 bases between them. CDR1 is DFQATT, CDR2 SNEGSKA, per germline (reference sequence). The CDR3 protein is CSAGPGLPHFF. The DNA of the CDR3 is TGCAGTGCTGGCCCGGGACTCCCTCACTTCTTC.

This clonotype was detected a few times. The J gene is TRBJ1-2, the V gene TRBV5-6; 9 positions match TRBD1. This CDR3 region has 14 residues. Trimming removed 0 bases from V and 7 bases from J; junction bases left unmatched: 4. Germline V CDR1 and CDR2: SGHDT, YYEEEE. CDR3 DNA sequence: TGTGCCAGCAGCTTGGACAGGGGGCTTTTTGGCTACACCTTC. This sequence encodes CASSLDRGLFGYTF.

This clonotype was found many times. The rearrangement links TRBV28 to TRBJ2-7; 7 bases line up with TRBD1. Germline trimming cut 6 bases from V and 2 bases from J; bases unmatched to any gene: 10. CDR3 length: 15 residues. CDR1 and CDR2 (germline): MDHEN, SYDVKM. Here the CDR3 reads CASRTGSQGPYEQYF. Written as DNA, the CDR3 is TGTGCCAGCAGGACAGGGTCCCAGGGTCCCTACGAGCAGTACTTC.

The chain joins TRBV15 to TRBJ2-7; no clear D gene. Between the trimmed V and J ends, which lost 1 base and 0 bases, there was a span of 10 bases. Looked up from germline, CDR1 is LNHNV and CDR2 is YYDKDF (reference sequence). The CDR3 spans 15 residues. CDR3 sequence (DNA): TGTGCCACCAGCAGAGTTGCACGCAGCTCCTACGAGCAGTACTTC. It yields the protein CATSRVARSSYEQYF.

In this sample, this clonotype turned up a few times. The J gene is TRBJ2-7, the V gene TRBV27; TRBD2 is a possible D gene (7 bases). Trimming cost V 5 bases and J 3 bases, with 17 bases left between them. CDR1 is MNHEY, CDR2 SMNVEV, per germline (reference sequence). This CDR3 is 15 amino acids long. CDR3 loop: CASSGGGRALYEQYF. The CDR3 bases are TGTGCCAGCAGTGGCGGGGGCAGGGCCCTCTACGAGCAGTACTTC.

This clonotype has ten or more counts. The chain employs TRBV27 and TRBJ2-7; D is undetermined. The V gene lost 5 bases and the J gene lost 5 bases, with 19 bases spanning the gap. Germline lookup yields CDR1 MNHEY and CDR2 SMNVEV (reference sequence). The length of the CDR3 is 15 residues. In nucleotides, the CDR3 is TGTGCCAGCAGTGAGTTATCCCGGCTAATGGACGAGCAGTACTTC. Its translation is CASSELSRLMDEQYF.

With regard to this clonotype: The germline gene is not matched at one end of the junction; a read error may be the cause. The chain is built from TRBV20-1 and TRBJ1-2, with 9 bases matching TRBD1. CDR1 and CDR2 (germline): DFQATT, SNEGSKA (reference sequence). CDR3 size: 15 residues. The CDR3 spells CSASSGTGSNYGDTF. The CDR3 region has the DNA TGCAGTGCTAGCTCCGGGACAGGGTCTAACTATGGCGACACCTTC.

This clonotype was observed many times. This chain uses TRBV30 with TRBJ1-1; 8 bases agree with TRBD1. The CDR3 is made up of 14 amino acids. Germline CDR1 is GTSNPN and CDR2 is SVGIG (reference sequence). The junction had 1 base not matched to a gene; V was cut back by 0 bases and J by 1 base. The chain's CDR3 is CAWSVGQGNTEAFF. CDR3 nucleotide sequence: TGTGCCTGGAGTGTTGGACAGGGGAACACTGAAGCTTTCTTT.

The chain recombines TRBV6-4 with TRBJ2-1; 10 bases agree with TRBD2. The J segment lost 2 bases and the V segment lost 5 bases, leaving 3 bases of the junction unmatched. Germline CDR1 MRHNA, CDR2 SNTAGT. CDR3 length: 15 amino acids. CDR3 sequence: CASSPSGGTYNEQFF. In DNA, the CDR3 is TGTGCCAGCAGTCCTAGCGGGGGAACCTACAATGAGCAGTTCTTC.

This chain connects TRBV20-1 to TRBJ2-3; D ambiguous. Looked up from germline, CDR1 is DFQATT and CDR2 is SNEGSKA (reference sequence). The CDR3 length is 17 residues. Trimming removed 3 bases from V and 1 base from J, with 20 bases in between. Here the CDR3 reads CSARTTPLGEGTDTQYF. Here the CDR3 DNA reads TGCAGTGCTAGGACCACGCCTTTGGGCGAAGGCACAGATACGCAGTATTTT.

This clonotype was observed a few times. The V gene is TRBV7-3, the J gene TRBJ2-1; no clear D gene. The germline CDR1 and CDR2 sequences are SGHTA and FQGTGA. Deletions cut 5 bases from V and 6 bases from J, with 11 bases between. This CDR3 contains 13 residues. The CDR3 bases are TGTGCCAGCAGCGTGAAGCATTCCAATGAGCAGTTCTTC. Translated: CASSVKHSNEQFF. The full variable domain, rest sourced from reference TRBV7-3 and TRBJ2-1, is GAGVSQTPSNKVTEKGKYVELRCDPISGHTALYWYRQSLGQGPEFLIYFQGTGAADDSGLPNDRFFAVRPEGSVSTLKIQRTERGDSAVYLCASSVKHSNEQFFGPGTRLTVL.

This clonotype was detected only a few times. The gene calls are TRBV4-2 and TRBJ1-2; unclear D gene. The CDR3 covers 14 residues. The germline CDR1 and CDR2 sequences are LGHNA and YNFKEQ. The V and J ends lost 9 bases and 0 bases respectively, with 14 bases between them. The CDR3 DNA reads as TGTGCCAGTCGTACGGTCGGTTCTAACTATGGCTACACCTTC. As protein: CASRTVGSNYGYTF.

This clonotype was found many times. V usage is TRBV12-5 and J usage is TRBJ1-1, with D perhaps TRBD1 (6 bases). Trimming removed 4 bases at V and 1 base at J, with 10 bases between. Germline lookup yields CDR1 LGHNT and CDR2 FRNRAP. The CDR3 is made up of 14 amino acids. The CDR3 spells CASGSGATNTEAFF. The CDR3 coding sequence is TGTGCTAGTGGTTCAGGGGCTACGAACACTGAAGCTTTCTTT.

This clonotype came up a few times. The CDR3 protein is CASSPEKGLAGLQETQYF. In DNA, the CDR3 is TGTGCCAGCAGCCCAGAAAAGGGACTAGCGGGACTCCAAGAGACCCAGTACTTC. The J gene is TRBJ2-5, the V gene TRBV7-9, with 13 bases matching TRBD2. The CDR3 contains 18 residues. V shed 5 bases and J 1 base; nucleotides not matched to a gene: 10. The germline V gene encodes CDR1 SEHNR and CDR2 FQNEAQ (reference sequence).

This clonotype has more than one count but fewer than ten. The chain is built from TRBV27 and TRBJ1-2; D ambiguous. This CDR3 spans 13 amino acids. V lost 2 bases and J lost 4, with 8 bases in between. CDR1 is MNHEY and CDR2 is SMNVEV in the germline V gene (reference sequence). CDR3 loop: CASSLNGIYGYTF. The CDR3 DNA reads as TGTGCCAGCAGTTTAAACGGGATCTATGGCTACACCTTC.

This clonotype was counted a few times. CDR3 residues: CASSFDFRTGTDNNEQFF. CDR3 in DNA: TGTGCCAGCAGCTTTGACTTCCGGACCGGGACCGATAACAATGAGCAGTTCTTC. The V gene is TRBV7-8, the J gene TRBJ2-1, with D perhaps being TRBD1 or TRBD2 (5 bases each). Germline CDR1 reads SGHVS; CDR2 reads FQNEAQ. V lost 3 bases to trimming and J lost 5 bases, with 23 bases between them. The CDR3 sequence is 18 residues long.

This clonotype was seen a few times. The CDR3 protein is CASSFLGSTDTQYF. DNA for the CDR3: TGTGCCAGTAGCTTCCTGGGTAGCACAGATACGCAGTATTTT. The V gene is TRBV19, the J gene TRBJ2-3; D is ambiguous. Trimming removed 6 bases from V and 0 bases from J, with 10 bases in between. Per the germline V gene, CDR1 is LNHDA and CDR2 is SQIVND (reference sequence). The CDR3 consists of 14 residues.

This clonotype was recorded a few times. The chain couples TRBV12-3 or TRBV12-4 to TRBJ2-7; 7 bases agree with TRBD2. The junction had 8 bases not matched to a gene; V was cut back by 4 bases and J by 2 bases. The CDR3 totals 15 residues. In DNA form, the CDR3 reads TGTGCCAGCAGTTCGTGGCGGGAGAGAGCCTACGAGCAGTACTTC. It encodes CASSSWRERAYEQYF.

In its sample, this clonotype was seen many times. The chain couples TRBV5-1 to TRBJ1-1; D remains unclear. This CDR3 spans 11 amino acids. Germline CDR1 SGHRS, CDR2 YFSETQ. Trimming took off 0 bases at V and 3 bases at J, with 0 bases between the two ends. CDR3 sequence: CASSLDTEAFF. The CDR3, as DNA: TGCGCCAGCAGCTTGGACACTGAAGCTTTCTTT. Using reference TRBV5-1 and TRBJ1-1 for the parts outside the CDR3, the full variable domain is KAGVTQTPRYLIKTRGQQVTLSCSPISGHRSVSWYQQTPGQGLQFLFEYFSETQRNKGNFPGRFSGRQFSNSRSEMNVSTLELGDSALYLCASSLDTEAFFGQGTRLTVV.

Only a few counts were recorded for this clonotype. This chain uses TRBV7-8 with TRBJ1-6; the match to TRBD1 covers 7 bases. Germline trimming cut 2 bases from V and 1 base from J; bases unmatched to any gene: 8. CDR3 length equals 18 residues. Germline CDR1 reads SGHVS; CDR2 reads FQNEAQ. CDR3 sequence (DNA): TGTGCCAGCAGCTTATATAACAGGGGAGGATCCTATAATTCACCCCTCCACTTT. Its protein is CASSLYNRGGSYNSPLHF. Full variable domain (remainder filled in from reference TRBV7-8 and TRBJ1-6): GAGVSQSPRYKVAKRGQDVALRCDPISGHVSLFWYQQALGQGPEFLTYFQNEAQLDKSGLPSDRFFAERPEGSVSTLKIQRTQQEDSAVYLCASSLYNRGGSYNSPLHFGNGTRLTVT.